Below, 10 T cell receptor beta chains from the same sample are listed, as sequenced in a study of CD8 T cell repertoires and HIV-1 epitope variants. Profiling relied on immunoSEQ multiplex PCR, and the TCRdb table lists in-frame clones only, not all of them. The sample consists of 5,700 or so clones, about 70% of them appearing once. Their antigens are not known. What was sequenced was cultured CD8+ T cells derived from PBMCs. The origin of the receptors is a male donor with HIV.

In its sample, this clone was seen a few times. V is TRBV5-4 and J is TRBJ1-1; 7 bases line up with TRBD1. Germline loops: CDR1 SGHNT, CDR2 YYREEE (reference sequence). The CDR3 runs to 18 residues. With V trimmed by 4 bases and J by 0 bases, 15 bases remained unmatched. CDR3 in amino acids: CASSLRDSPFLMNTEAFF. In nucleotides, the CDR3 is TGTGCCAGCAGCCTCCGGGACAGTCCATTCCTCATGAACACTGAAGCTTTCTTT.

The CDR3 nucleotides read TGTGCCAGCAGCTACTTACCGGGGGGACTAGCGGGGTCAGAGACCCAGTACTTC. This codes for CASSYLPGGLAGSETQYF. The genes are TRBV7-6 and TRBJ2-5; 13 bases are shared with TRBD2. From germline, CDR1 is SGHVS and CDR2 FNYEAQ. The CDR3 is 18 amino acids. The ends lost 4 bases at V and 4 bases at J; junction bases unmatched: 12.

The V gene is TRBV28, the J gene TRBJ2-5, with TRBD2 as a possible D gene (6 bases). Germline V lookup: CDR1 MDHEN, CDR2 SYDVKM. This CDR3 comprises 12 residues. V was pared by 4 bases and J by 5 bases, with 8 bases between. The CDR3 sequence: CASSWGVETQYF. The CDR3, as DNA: TGTGCCAGCAGTTGGGGGGTTGAGACCCAGTACTTC.

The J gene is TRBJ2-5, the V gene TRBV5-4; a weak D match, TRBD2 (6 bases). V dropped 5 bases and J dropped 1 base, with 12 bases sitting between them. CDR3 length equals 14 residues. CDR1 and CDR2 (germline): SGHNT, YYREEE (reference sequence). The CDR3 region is CASRPAGPQETQYF. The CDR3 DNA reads TGTGCCAGCAGACCTGCGGGGCCCCAAGAGACCCAGTACTTC.

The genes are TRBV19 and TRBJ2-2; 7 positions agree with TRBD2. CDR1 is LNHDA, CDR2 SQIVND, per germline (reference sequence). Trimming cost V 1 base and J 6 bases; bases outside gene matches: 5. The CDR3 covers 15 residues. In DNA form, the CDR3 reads TGTGCCAGTAGTATAGTTGGACTAGTCGCCGGGGAGCTGTTTTTT. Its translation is CASSIVGLVAGELFF.

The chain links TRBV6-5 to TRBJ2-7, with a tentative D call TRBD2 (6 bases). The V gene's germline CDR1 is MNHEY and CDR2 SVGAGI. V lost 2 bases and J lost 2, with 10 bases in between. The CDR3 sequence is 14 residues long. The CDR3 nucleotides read TGTGCCAGCAGTTACGATCGGAGGGCCTACGAGCAGTACTTC. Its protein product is CASSYDRRAYEQYF.

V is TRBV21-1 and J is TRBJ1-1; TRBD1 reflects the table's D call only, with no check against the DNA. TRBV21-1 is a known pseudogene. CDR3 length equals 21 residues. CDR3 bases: TGTGCCAGCAGGATACAAAGGAGGGGACAGGTGCCATCCAGAGCGAACACTGAAGCTTTCTTT. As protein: CASRIQRRGQVPSRANTEAFF.

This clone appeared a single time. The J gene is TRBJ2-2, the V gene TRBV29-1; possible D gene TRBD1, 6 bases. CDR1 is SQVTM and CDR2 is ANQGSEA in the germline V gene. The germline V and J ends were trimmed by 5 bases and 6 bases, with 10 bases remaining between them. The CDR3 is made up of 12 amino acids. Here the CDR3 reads CSVTGWAGELFF. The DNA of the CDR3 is TGCAGCGTTACAGGGTGGGCCGGGGAGCTGTTTTTT.

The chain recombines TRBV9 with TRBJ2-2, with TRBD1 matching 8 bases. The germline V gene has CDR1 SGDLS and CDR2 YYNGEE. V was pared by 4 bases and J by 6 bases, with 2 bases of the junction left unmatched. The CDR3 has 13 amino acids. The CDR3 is CASSPTGAGELFF. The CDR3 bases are TGTGCCAGCAGCCCGACAGGGGCCGGGGAGCTGTTTTTT.

CDR3 nucleotides: TGTGCCAGCAGACCCGTCGGGACAGGTAGAAACTACGAGCAGTACTTC. Amino acids: CASRPVGTGRNYEQYF. The rearrangement joins TRBV28 to TRBJ2-7; 8 bases are a match to TRBD1. Germline CDR1 and CDR2: MDHEN and SYDVKM. This CDR3 is 16 amino acids long. V was clipped by 6 bases and J by 3 bases; unmatched bases: 13.